Listed below are T cell receptor beta chains from one sample, sequenced in a study of blood T cell repertoires in COVID-19. Method: immunoSEQ multiplex PCR; TCRdb's copy keeps in-frame clones and lacks some. This table holds about 130,000 clones, less than 90% found once. Sequenced material: peripheral blood. All receptors derive from a man in his sixties with acute or convalescent COVID-19. Each CDR3 is given with its conserved first and last residue. Expanded clones are given a class, and other clones once, few, many or no size at all.

abundance,v_gene,j_gene,CDR3aa
NA,TRBV9,TRBJ2-3,CASSVVSSTDTQYF
NA,TRBV3-1/TRBV3-2,TRBJ2-3,CASSQPRGVGTDTQYF
once,TRBV6-5,TRBJ2-7,CASSFRDRRIEQYF
few,TRBV14,TRBJ1-1,CASSQSLGFVAFF
NA,TRBV30,TRBJ1-5,CAWSVQHTQPQHF
NA,TRBV11-3,TRBJ2-2,CASSSLDRSGELFF
NA,TRBV6-5,TRBJ2-3,CASSYRTGSTDTQYF
NA,TRBV19,TRBJ2-1,CASSDSGGSYNEQFF
few,TRBV19,TRBJ1-5,CASSMNGGQGSNQPQHF
NA,TRBV5-1,TRBJ2-7,CASTLGQGPSNTGQYF
NA,TRBV10-2,TRBJ2-7,CASSEGGLHEQYF
NA,TRBV6-5,TRBJ2-5,CASSYGAGGRETQYF
NA,TRBV6-5,TRBJ1-2,CASSRVGGSYGYTF
NA,TRBV18,TRBJ1-2,CASSPSGGAHGYTF
NA,TRBV5-1,TRBJ2-3,CASSLAVGVAGGRTDTQYF
NA,TRBV9,TRBJ2-1,CASSYGQDYNEQFF
NA,TRBV5-1,TRBJ2-5,CASSSGLTSPETQYF
few,TRBV6-4,TRBJ1-2,CASSPSGGVYYGYTF
NA,TRBV5-4,TRBJ2-7,CASSLAGGPYEQYF
NA,TRBV4-1,TRBJ1-1,CASSQDSGQVNTEAFF
NA,TRBV21-1,TRBJ1-2,CASSNGAPANYGYTF
NA,TRBV21-1,TRBJ1-5,CASRTETYSNQPQHF
NA,TRBV3-1/TRBV3-2,TRBJ2-2,CASRSTGELFF
NA,TRBV18,TRBJ1-2,CASSPAGRPNYGYTF
NA,TRBV7-7,TRBJ2-2,CASSLGPGNGELFF
NA,TRBV4-2,TRBJ2-7,CASSLHSQGYEQYF
NA,TRBV3-1/TRBV3-2,TRBJ1-3,CASSQQGSSGNTIYF
NA,TRBV7-3,TRBJ2-1,CASSLMTGNEQFF
NA,TRBV19,TRBJ2-5,CASSMSTGVQETQYF
once,TRBV3-1/TRBV3-2,TRBJ2-7,CASSQESHEQYF
NA,TRBV7-2,TRBJ1-6,CASRPPGGLEPLHF
NA,TRBV5-1,TRBJ1-4,CASSRRGGRTNEKLFF
NA,TRBV5-6,TRBJ2-3,CASSLAVTGGTDTQYF
NA,TRBV24-1,TRBJ2-3,CATSPEPSSDTQYF
NA,TRBV19,TRBJ2-2,CASSIYSRGNTGELFF
NA,TRBV27,TRBJ2-7,CASSSQTSGYEQYF
NA,TRBV18,TRBJ2-7,CASSPEREANYEQYF
NA,TRBV6-4,TRBJ1-1,CASSSTENTEAFF
NA,TRBV19,TRBJ1-5,CATGTGEYQPQHF
NA,TRBV19,TRBJ2-3,CASSPQGDTQYF
NA,TRBV5-1,TRBJ2-5,CASSWGLAEAGETQYF
NA,TRBV19,TRBJ1-6,CASSARDSYNSPLHF
NA,TRBV30,TRBJ1-3,CAWGTGTGNTIYF
NA,TRBV19,TRBJ1-5,CASSIDTGSNQPQHF
once,TRBV30,TRBJ2-5,CAWTTTGVAETQYF
NA,TRBV5-1,TRBJ2-3,CASSLEGRGRSDTQYF
NA,TRBV29-1,TRBJ2-1,CSVGLAREQFF
NA,TRBV5-1,TRBJ2-5,CASSSGTQIQETQYF